This T cell receptor beta chain was observed in a study of blood T cell repertoires in COVID-19. Across the study: The samples span acute and convalescent COVID-19 from the United States, Italy and Spain. The cDNA or gDNA used as material had been derived from T cells, B-cell-depleted T cells, or PBMCs.

As handled by the study authors: Reference gene primer amplification in the assay estimated nucleated cell counts. Method: immunoSEQ multiplex PCR; TCRdb's copy keeps in-frame clones and lacks some. V, J and clone size are taken as reported in that table, and D and trimming were inferred from the DNA itself. The repertoire has about 220,000 clones, roughly 80% of them found once; the top ten carry roughly 5.3%. The CDR3 loop spans 17 amino acids. V was pared by 5 bases and J by 4 bases, with 12 bases of the junction left unmatched. CDR1 and CDR2 from the germline V gene are LNHDA and SQIVND (reference sequence).

The specimen sequenced was peripheral blood. The J gene is TRBJ2-3, the V gene TRBV19, with 10 bases lining up with TRBD2. The sequence derives from a woman aged 60-75 years who had recovered from COVID-19. The CDR3 DNA is TGTGCCAGTAGTTCCCATCGGACTAGCGGATCCCCAGATACGCAGTATTTT. Its protein product is CASSSHRTSGSPDTQYF.